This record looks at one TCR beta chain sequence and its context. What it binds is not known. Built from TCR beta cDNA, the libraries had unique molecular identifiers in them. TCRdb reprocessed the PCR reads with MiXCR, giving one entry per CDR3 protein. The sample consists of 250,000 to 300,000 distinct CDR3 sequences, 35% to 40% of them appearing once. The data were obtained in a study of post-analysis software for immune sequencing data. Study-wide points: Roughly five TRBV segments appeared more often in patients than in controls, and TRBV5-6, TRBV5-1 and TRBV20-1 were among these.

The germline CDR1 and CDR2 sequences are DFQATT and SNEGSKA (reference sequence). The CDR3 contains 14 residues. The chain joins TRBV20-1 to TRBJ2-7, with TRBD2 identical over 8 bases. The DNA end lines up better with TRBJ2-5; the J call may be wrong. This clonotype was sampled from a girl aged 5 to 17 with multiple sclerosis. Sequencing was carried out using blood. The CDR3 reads CSANPGTRKETQYF. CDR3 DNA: TGCAGTGCTAACCCGGGGACTAGAAAAGAGACCCAGTACTTC.